The 7 T cell receptor beta chains below were found in one sample sequenced in a study of control samples from healthy donors and cancer patients. Produced via immunoSEQ multiplex PCR; TCRdb's table is partial and in-frame only. Here the sample spans approximately 100,000 clones, 86% being singletons. Sequenced material: blood. Receptors were obtained from a man between 25 and 39 years old in good health.

The rearrangement uses TRBV2 and TRBJ2-3; 7 bases match TRBD2. Trimming took 5 bases from V and 4 from J; bases not matched to a gene: 9. The CDR3 totals 15 residues. Germline V gene sequence: CDR1 SNHLY, CDR2 FYNNEI. This CDR3 reads CASSSRTSRADTQYF. CDR3 DNA sequence: TGTGCCAGCAGTTCGAGGACTAGTCGCGCAGATACGCAGTATTTT.

The chain links TRBV30 to TRBJ1-1; no clear D. Germline V gives CDR1 GTSNPN, CDR2 SVGIG (reference sequence). The CDR3 consists of 13 residues. The germline V and J ends were trimmed by 3 bases and 7 bases, with 15 bases remaining between them. The CDR3 DNA follows: TGTGCCTGGAGGGGGAGGGAAAGGATTGAAGCTTTCTTT. Its translation is CAWRGRERIEAFF.

The V and J genes are TRBV30 and TRBJ2-1; D uncertain. V was trimmed by 1 base and J by 12 bases, leaving 13 bases between them. In germline, CDR1 is GTSNPN, CDR2 SVGIG (reference sequence). The CDR3 has 12 amino acids. In nucleotides, the CDR3 is TGTGCCTGGAGTGGAGATGGCCTCTTGCAGTTCTTC. Amino acids: CAWSGDGLLQFF.

In its sample, this clone was seen once. V and J are TRBV5-5 and TRBJ2-7; D not resolved. Trimming removed 0 bases from V and 0 bases from J, with 10 bases in between. The CDR3 runs to 15 residues. CDR1 and CDR2 from the germline V gene are SGHKS and YYEKEE (reference sequence). This CDR3 is CASSLAVYSSYEQYV. The CDR3 DNA follows: TGTGCCAGCAGCTTGGCGGTTTATAGCTCCTACGAGCAGTACGTC.

The genes are TRBV27 and TRBJ1-1; D uncertain. Trimming removed 5 bases at V and 1 base at J, with 11 bases between. The germline V gene encodes CDR1 MNHEY and CDR2 SMNVEV (reference sequence). The CDR3 runs to 14 residues. CDR3 sequence reads: CASSIFPSNTEAFF. The CDR3 DNA reads TGTGCCAGCAGTATCTTCCCTTCGAACACTGAAGCTTTCTTT.

The CDR3 reads CASSFGAGGLYEQYF. The CDR3 nucleotides are TGTGCCAGCAGCTTCGGGGCGGGGGGCCTCTACGAGCAGTACTTC. The chain combines TRBV11-2 with TRBJ2-7, with TRBD2 matching over 8 bases. J was trimmed by 3 bases and V by 3 bases; bases with no gene match: 7. Germline V gene data show CDR1 as SGHAT and CDR2 as FQNNGV. This CDR3 is built from 15 residues. The full variable domain, with the rest looked up from reference TRBV11-2 and TRBJ2-7, is EAGVAQSPRYKIIEKRQSVAFWCNPISGHATLYWYQQILGQGPKLLIQFQNNGVVDDSQLPKDRFSAERLKGVDSTLKIQPAKLEDSAVYLCASSFGAGGLYEQYFGPGTRLTVT.

This clone was seen once. V and J are TRBV10-3 and TRBJ2-1; 11 positions agree with TRBD2. Trimming cost V 2 bases and J 7 bases; bases outside gene matches: 4. This CDR3 is 15 amino acids long. Germline loops: CDR1 ENHRY, CDR2 SYGVKD. The CDR3 here is CAISERSGGANEQFF. The CDR3 coding sequence is TGTGCCATCAGTGAGCGTAGCGGGGGGGCTAATGAGCAGTTCTTC.